These T cell receptor beta chains were read from a single sample in a study of OX40 agonist ivuxolimab in advanced cancers. Generated by immunoSEQ multiplex PCR, the TCRdb table keeps only in-frame clones and is missing some. The sample lists approximately 77,000 clones; over 85% were seen once. This sample comprised CD4+ or CD8+ T cells sorted from blood, obtained in a trial of the OX40 agonist ivuxolimab. These receptors all stem from an adult with an advanced solid tumor such as melanoma, head and neck, liver or kidney cancer. Each CDR3 is given with its conserved first and last residue. The D gene is left open where the match is weak. Only some rows state a clone size, as once, few, many or a class for expanded clones.

D gene: .; V gene: TRBV28; J gene: TRBJ1-3; CDR3 length: 15; clone size: .; CDR3 DNA: TGTGCCAGCAGTCCCGGACAAGTCTCTGGAAACACCATATATTTT; CDR3 protein: CASSPGQVSGNTIYF
D gene: TRBD1; V gene: TRBV4-3; J gene: TRBJ1-5; CDR3 length: 15; clone size: once; CDR3 DNA: TGCGCCAGCAGCCTCACCACAGGGGTCGAATCACCCCAGCATTTT; CDR3 protein: CASSLTTGVESPQHF
D gene: .; V gene: TRBV4-3; J gene: TRBJ1-1; CDR3 length: 14; clone size: few; CDR3 DNA: TGCGCCAGCAGCCAACCAGGACCGGACACTGAAGCTTTCTTT; CDR3 protein: CASSQPGPDTEAFF
D gene: TRBD2; V gene: TRBV9; J gene: TRBJ2-1; CDR3 length: 15; clone size: .; CDR3 DNA: TGTGCCAGCAGCGACGGACTAGCGGGAGTGGATGAGCAGTTCTTC; CDR3 protein: CASSDGLAGVDEQFF
D gene: .; V gene: TRBV21-1; J gene: TRBJ1-5; CDR3 length: 17; clone size: .; CDR3 DNA: TGTGCCAGCAGACCGGGACAGGGTAGAGTGGGCAATCAGCCCCAGCATTTT; CDR3 protein: CASRPGQGRVGNQPQHF
D gene: .; V gene: TRBV4-3; J gene: TRBJ1-5; CDR3 length: 14; clone size: once; CDR3 DNA: TGCGCCAGCAGCCAAGAATGGTCTATGGGGCCCCAGCATTTT; CDR3 protein: CASSQEWSMGPQHF
D gene: .; V gene: TRBV10-3; J gene: TRBJ2-2; CDR3 length: 20; clone size: once; CDR3 DNA: TGTGCCATCAGTGAGTCGCCGGCTTTCGGTGGGCAGACGAACACCGGGGAGCTGTTTTTT; CDR3 protein: CAISESPAFGGQTNTGELFF
D gene: TRBD1; V gene: TRBV7-8; J gene: TRBJ2-1; CDR3 length: 13; clone size: .; CDR3 DNA: TGTGCCAGCAGCTTAGTAGGGGGCGATGAGCAGTTCTTC; CDR3 protein: CASSLVGGDEQFF
D gene: .; V gene: TRBV5-4; J gene: TRBJ2-7; CDR3 length: 16; clone size: .; CDR3 DNA: TGTGCCAGCAGCTTGGTTCCAGCCGGGGTGGGTGAGGAGCAGTACTTC; CDR3 protein: CASSLVPAGVGEEQYF
D gene: .; V gene: TRBV6-5; J gene: TRBJ1-5; CDR3 length: 14; clone size: .; CDR3 DNA: TGTGCCAGCCGGGGGGGGCTCGGGAATCAGCCCCAGCATTTT; CDR3 protein: CASRGGLGNQPQHF
D gene: TRBD2; V gene: TRBV7-7; J gene: TRBJ2-5; CDR3 length: 15; clone size: .; CDR3 DNA: TGTGCCAGCAGCGCCCGGACTAGCGGGGAAGAGACCCAGTACTTC; CDR3 protein: CASSARTSGEETQYF
D gene: TRBD1; V gene: TRBV28; J gene: TRBJ1-2; CDR3 length: 12; clone size: .; CDR3 DNA: TGTGCCAGCAGTACAGGGGGCTATGGCTACACCTTC; CDR3 protein: CASSTGGYGYTF
D gene: TRBD1; V gene: TRBV19; J gene: TRBJ2-3; CDR3 length: 14; clone size: .; CDR3 DNA: TGTGCCAGTAGTGTGGGACAGCGCACAGATACGCAGTATTTT; CDR3 protein: CASSVGQRTDTQYF
D gene: .; V gene: TRBV28; J gene: TRBJ2-7; CDR3 length: 14; clone size: .; CDR3 DNA: TGTGCCAGCAGTCGTTTGACAGGCCCCTACGAGCAGTACTTC; CDR3 protein: CASSRLTGPYEQYF
D gene: .; V gene: TRBV10-3; J gene: TRBJ1-3; CDR3 length: 13; clone size: once; CDR3 DNA: TGTGCCATCAGTGACGGGCAGTCAAACACCATATATTTT; CDR3 protein: CAISDGQSNTIYF
D gene: .; V gene: TRBV21-1; J gene: TRBJ2-2; CDR3 length: 20; clone size: .; CDR3 DNA: TGTGCCAGCAGCAAAGGGGATTCAAGGACTAGCGGGATGTGTACCGGGGAGCTGTTTTTT; CDR3 protein: CASSKGDSRTSGMCTGELFF
D gene: TRBD1; V gene: TRBV6-6; J gene: TRBJ2-2; CDR3 length: 16; clone size: .; CDR3 DNA: TGTGCCAGCAGTTACTCAGGGGGCACTGACACCGGGGAGCTGTTTTTT; CDR3 protein: CASSYSGGTDTGELFF
D gene: .; V gene: TRBV5-1; J gene: TRBJ2-1; CDR3 length: 15; clone size: .; CDR3 DNA: TGCGCCAGCAGCTTGGAGGGGGGAACCTACAATGAGCAGTTCTTC; CDR3 protein: CASSLEGGTYNEQFF
D gene: .; V gene: TRBV5-1; J gene: TRBJ2-5; CDR3 length: 12; clone size: .; CDR3 DNA: TGCGCCAGCAGCTTACCACAGGAGACCCAGTACTTC; CDR3 protein: CASSLPQETQYF
D gene: .; V gene: TRBV18; J gene: TRBJ2-6; CDR3 length: 15; clone size: .; CDR3 DNA: TGTGCCAGCTCACCAGTACTCTCTGGGGCCAACGTCCTGACTTTC; CDR3 protein: CASSPVLSGANVLTF
D gene: TRBD2; V gene: TRBV5-1; J gene: TRBJ2-5; CDR3 length: 20; clone size: .; CDR3 DNA: TGCGCCAGCAGCTTGGCCAGTCGCGGGAGGGCCATTTTGGTAGGAGAGACCCAGTACTTC; CDR3 protein: CASSLASRGRAILVGETQYF
D gene: .; V gene: TRBV10-3; J gene: TRBJ2-2; CDR3 length: 14; clone size: .; CDR3 DNA: TGTGCCATCAGTGAGTCAAGAGACACCGGGGAGCTGTTTTTT; CDR3 protein: CAISESRDTGELFF
D gene: TRBD1; V gene: TRBV19; J gene: TRBJ2-3; CDR3 length: 14; clone size: .; CDR3 DNA: TGTGCCAGTAAGGAGGCGACAGGGTCAGATACGCAGTATTTT; CDR3 protein: CASKEATGSDTQYF